The rows below give T cell receptor beta chains drawn from one sample of a study of shared clonotypes between healthy human individuals. The data were produced by immunoSEQ multiplex PCR, yet TCRdb's version contains in-frame clones alone and is incomplete. The profile covers about 2,500,000 clones, with over 85% appearing a single time and 0.14% taken by the ten largest. The sequencing sample was made of naive CD4+ T cells sorted from blood. The receptor source for this set is a man aged 18-30 years in good health. Each CDR3 is given with its conserved first and last residue. Each record gives: CDR3 length, V gene, J gene, CDR3 protein.

17	TRBV19	TRBJ2-1	CASSAPKIAGGRNEQFF
15	TRBV2	TRBJ1-2	CASSEEGGHSMGYTF
18	TRBV19	TRBJ2-3	CASSIDLKTDRRTDTQYF
16	TRBV19	TRBJ1-5	CASSISNRGGNQPQHF
14	TRBV6-5	TRBJ1-3	CASSYSGRSNTIYF
14	TRBV7-9	TRBJ2-7	CASSLAGTSGEQYF
13	TRBV7-2	TRBJ2-7	CASSLDRAYEQYF
15	TRBV7-6	TRBJ1-2	CASSSAGQGNYGYTF
10	TRBV2	TRBJ1-2	CASSGGGYTF
13	TRBV6-6	TRBJ2-3	CASMSFQTDTQYF
16	TRBV9	TRBJ2-3	CASSVGGTFSTDTQYF
13	TRBV30	TRBJ1-2	CAWKFVREDGYTF
13	TRBV5-1	TRBJ2-7	CASSLSLKMWQYF
19	TRBV4-1	TRBJ1-5	CASSPKVDPGTGSNQPQHF
14	TRBV7-2	TRBJ2-7	CASSPLAGAYEQYF
13	TRBV27	TRBJ2-7	CASSSNQGNEQYF
13	TRBV25-1	TRBJ2-7	CASTAGSGYEQYF
15	TRBV5-1	TRBJ2-2	CASSALSANTGELFF
15	TRBV5-1	TRBJ2-4	CASSLEPSAKNIQYF
12	TRBV7-9	TRBJ1-5	CASGRGNQPQHF
13	TRBV5-1	TRBJ1-2	CASSPAGDYGYTF
15	TRBV5-6	TRBJ2-5	CASSTLRQIQETQYF
15	TRBV6-5	TRBJ2-7	CASSYFGGRAYEQYF
12	TRBV29-1	.	CSVEGAGVEQYF
15	TRBV10-1	TRBJ2-3	CASSARDTSTDTQYF
13	TRBV30	TRBJ2-5	CAWSGGGWETQYF
17	TRBV2	TRBJ2-1	CASSDVLGLAGVDEQFF
15	TRBV18	TRBJ2-3	CASSPGAGGSDTQYF
16	TRBV27	TRBJ2-3	CASSQWLAGTTDTQYF
15	TRBV28	TRBJ1-5	CASSPGTGGNQPQHF
15	TRBV5-1	TRBJ1-5	CASSLGGEFHQPQHF
13	TRBV9	TRBJ1-5	CASSDRGLQPQHF
12	TRBV6-5	TRBJ1-2	CASSYLGDGYTF
14	TRBV6-4	TRBJ2-7	CASSDAGTLNEQYF
14	TRBV2	TRBJ1-4	CASSAQGAGEKLFF
13	TRBV7-2	TRBJ2-5	CASSRVVGETQYF
15	TRBV6-5	TRBJ2-7	CASSYSADLSYEQYF
17	TRBV25-1	TRBJ1-4	CASSEYLAAGGNEKLFF
11	TRBV7-2	TRBJ2-5	CASSSQWTQYF
14	TRBV13	TRBJ2-7	CASSLRHTSYEQYF
14	TRBV6-5	TRBJ2-5	CASSYSPFGETQYF
15	TRBV7-2	TRBJ1-1	CASSKGQQMNTEAFF
16	TRBV4-1	TRBJ2-1	CASSQEGLAIYNEQFF
13	TRBV30	TRBJ1-5	CAWSGDSNQPQHF
14	TRBV5-6	TRBJ2-7	CASSLGAGAYEQYF
14	TRBV6-5	TRBJ1-1	CASSPAPVGTEAFF